Listed here is a single T cell receptor (beta chain). Clones were read by immunoSEQ multiplex PCR, and TCRdb kept only the in-frame ones, dropping some. There are about 88,000 clones in the sample; around 90% occur only once, and approximately 2% lies in the top ten. These data come from a study of T cells in tuberculosis. CDR1 is MDHEN, CDR2 SYDVKM, per germline. The CDR3 is 14 residues long. After thawing and overnight rest, PBMC were stained with GMM-loaded CD1B tetramer, viability dye and anti-CD3 for sorting. CD1B tetramers were loaded with Rhodococcus equi-derived C32 glucose monomycolate. PBMC for tetramer sorting were first depleted of CD14-expressing monocytes. Each donor contributed roughly 100,000 sorted tetramer-negative cells.

V and J are TRBV28 and TRBJ2-5; D is possibly TRBD1 (5 bases). The end of the DNA is better explained by TRBJ2-7, so the J call may be wrong. Specimen: CD1b-GMM tetramer-negative cells sorted from PBMCs. This sequence was found in an adult woman with latent tuberculosis. The CDR3 loop reads CASSLVQGSYEQYF. In DNA form, the CDR3 reads TGTGCCAGCAGTTTAGTTCAGGGCTCCTACGAGCAGTACTTC.